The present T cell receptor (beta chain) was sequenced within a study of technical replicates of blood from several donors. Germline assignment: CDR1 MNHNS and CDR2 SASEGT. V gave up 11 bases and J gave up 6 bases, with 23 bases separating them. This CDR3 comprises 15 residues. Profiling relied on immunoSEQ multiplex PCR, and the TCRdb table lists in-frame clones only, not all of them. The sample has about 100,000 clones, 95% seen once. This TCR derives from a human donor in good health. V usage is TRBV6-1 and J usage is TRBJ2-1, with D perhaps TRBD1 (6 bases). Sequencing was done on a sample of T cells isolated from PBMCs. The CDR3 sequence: CAGSPRGSPTNEQFF. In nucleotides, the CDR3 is TGTGCCGGAAGCCCGAGGGGGTCCCCAACCAATGAGCAGTTCTTC.